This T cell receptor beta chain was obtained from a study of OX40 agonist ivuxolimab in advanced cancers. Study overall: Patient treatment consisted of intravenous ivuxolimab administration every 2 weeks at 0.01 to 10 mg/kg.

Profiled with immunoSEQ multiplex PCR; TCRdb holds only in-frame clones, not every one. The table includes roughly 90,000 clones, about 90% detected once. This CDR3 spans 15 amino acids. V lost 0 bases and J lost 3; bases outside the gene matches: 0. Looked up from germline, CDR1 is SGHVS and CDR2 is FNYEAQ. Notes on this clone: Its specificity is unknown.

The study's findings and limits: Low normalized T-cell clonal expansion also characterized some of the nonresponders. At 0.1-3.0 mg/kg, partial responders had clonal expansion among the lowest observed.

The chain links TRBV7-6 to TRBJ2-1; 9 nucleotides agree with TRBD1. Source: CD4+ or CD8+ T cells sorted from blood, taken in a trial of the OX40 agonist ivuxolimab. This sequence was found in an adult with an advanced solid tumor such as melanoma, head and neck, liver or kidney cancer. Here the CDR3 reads CASSLAGQGYNEQFF. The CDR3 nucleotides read TGTGCCAGCAGCTTAGCGGGACAGGGCTACAATGAGCAGTTCTTC.